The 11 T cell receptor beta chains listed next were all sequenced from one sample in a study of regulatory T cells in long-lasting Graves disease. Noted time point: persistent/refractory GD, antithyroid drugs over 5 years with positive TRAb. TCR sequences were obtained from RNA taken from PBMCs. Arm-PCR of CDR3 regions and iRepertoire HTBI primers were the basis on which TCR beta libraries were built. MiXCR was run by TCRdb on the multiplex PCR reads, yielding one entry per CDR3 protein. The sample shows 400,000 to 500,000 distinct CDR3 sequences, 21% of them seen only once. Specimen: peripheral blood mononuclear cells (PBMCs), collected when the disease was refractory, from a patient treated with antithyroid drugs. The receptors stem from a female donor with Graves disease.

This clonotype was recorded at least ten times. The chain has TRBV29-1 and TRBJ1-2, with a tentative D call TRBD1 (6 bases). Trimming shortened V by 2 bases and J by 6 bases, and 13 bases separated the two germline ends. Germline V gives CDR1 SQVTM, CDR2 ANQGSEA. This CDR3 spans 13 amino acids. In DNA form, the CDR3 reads TGCAGCGTTGAAAACGTACAGGGAGATGGCTACACCTTC. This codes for CSVENVQGDGYTF.

This CDR3 reads CSASSSHTPKQETQYF. Here the CDR3 DNA reads TGCAGTGCTAGTTCTAGCCACACCCCGAAGCAAGAGACCCAGTACTTC. The chain has TRBV20-1 and TRBJ2-5; possible D gene TRBD2, 5 bases. This CDR3 contains 16 residues. V was cut by 3 bases and J by 2 bases, with 19 bases left in between. Germline-derived CDR1 and CDR2 are DFQATT and SNEGSKA (reference sequence).

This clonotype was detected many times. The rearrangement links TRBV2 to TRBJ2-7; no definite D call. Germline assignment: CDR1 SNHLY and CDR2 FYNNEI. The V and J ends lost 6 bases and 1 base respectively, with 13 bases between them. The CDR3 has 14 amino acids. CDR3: CASSNPASSYEQYF. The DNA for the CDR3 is TGTGCCAGCAGCAACCCGGCATCTTCCTACGAGCAGTACTTC.

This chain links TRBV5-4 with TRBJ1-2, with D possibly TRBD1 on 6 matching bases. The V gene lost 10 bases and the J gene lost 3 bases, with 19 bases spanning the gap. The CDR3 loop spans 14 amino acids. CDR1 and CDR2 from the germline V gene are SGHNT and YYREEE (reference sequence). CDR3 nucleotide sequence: TGTGCCTGCACCGAGACAGGAGGGGACTATGGCTACACCTTC. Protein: CACTETGGDYGYTF.

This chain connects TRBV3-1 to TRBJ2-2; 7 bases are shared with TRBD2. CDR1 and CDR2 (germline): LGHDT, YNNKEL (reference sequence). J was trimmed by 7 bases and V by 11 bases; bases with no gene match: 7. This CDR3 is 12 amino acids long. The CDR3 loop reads CASAGVGGELFF. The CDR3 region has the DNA TGTGCCTCGGCGGGAGTCGGCGGGGAGCTGTTTTTT.

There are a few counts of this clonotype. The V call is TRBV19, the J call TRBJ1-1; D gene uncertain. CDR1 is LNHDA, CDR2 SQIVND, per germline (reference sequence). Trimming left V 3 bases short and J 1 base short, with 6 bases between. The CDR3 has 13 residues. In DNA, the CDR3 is TGTGCCAGTAGTATTTGGCAGAACACTGAAGCTTTCTTT. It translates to CASSIWQNTEAFF.

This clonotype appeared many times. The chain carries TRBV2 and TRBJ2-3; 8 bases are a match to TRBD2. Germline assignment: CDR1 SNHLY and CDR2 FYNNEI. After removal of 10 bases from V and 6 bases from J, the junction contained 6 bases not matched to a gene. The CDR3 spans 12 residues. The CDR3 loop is CANGGESDTQYF. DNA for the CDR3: TGTGCCAACGGGGGGGAGTCGGATACGCAGTATTTT.

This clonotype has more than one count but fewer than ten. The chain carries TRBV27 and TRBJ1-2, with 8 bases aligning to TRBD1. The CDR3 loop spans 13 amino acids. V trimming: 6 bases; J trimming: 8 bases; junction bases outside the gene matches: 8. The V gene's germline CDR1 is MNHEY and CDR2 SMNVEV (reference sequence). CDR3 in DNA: TGTGCCAGCAGGGCAGACAGGGGTGGCGGCTACACCTTC. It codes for CASRADRGGGYTF.

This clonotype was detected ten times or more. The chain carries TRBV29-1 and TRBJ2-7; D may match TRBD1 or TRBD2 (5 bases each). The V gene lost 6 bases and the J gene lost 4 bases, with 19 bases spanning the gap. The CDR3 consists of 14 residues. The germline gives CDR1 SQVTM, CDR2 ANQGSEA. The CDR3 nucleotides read TGCAGCGTCGTAAGGGGACCAGTCGGGTACGAGCAGTACTTC. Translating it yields CSVVRGPVGYEQYF.

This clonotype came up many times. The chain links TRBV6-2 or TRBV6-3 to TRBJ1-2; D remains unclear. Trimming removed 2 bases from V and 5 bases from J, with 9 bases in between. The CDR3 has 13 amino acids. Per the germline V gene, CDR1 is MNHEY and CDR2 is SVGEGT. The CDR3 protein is CASSYKGLYGYTF. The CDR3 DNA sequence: TGTGCCAGCAGTTACAAGGGCCTGTATGGCTACACCTTC.

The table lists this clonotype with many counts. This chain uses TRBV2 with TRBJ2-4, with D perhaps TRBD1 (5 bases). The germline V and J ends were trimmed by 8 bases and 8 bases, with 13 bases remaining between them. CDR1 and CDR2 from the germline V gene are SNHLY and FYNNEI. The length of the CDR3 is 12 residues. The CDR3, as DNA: TGTGCCAGCGTTCGACAGTCAGACATTCAGTACTTC. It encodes CASVRQSDIQYF.